The 10 T cell receptor beta chains listed next were all sequenced from one sample in a study of identical twins. TCRdb reprocessed the 5' RACE reads via MiXCR and lists one record per CDR3 protein. The sample yields 400,000 to 550,000 distinct CDR3 sequences, 14% seen once. This sample was also put to use in a study of yellow fever vaccine responses in identical twins.

Sequencing was performed on CD4+ T cells sorted from blood. These receptors were taken from a woman between 18 and 29 years old in good health.

This clonotype has just a few counts. The chain has TRBV6-5 and TRBJ1-1; D is possibly TRBD1 (6 bases). V lost 2 bases to trimming and J lost 1 base, with 8 bases between them. The length of the CDR3 is 14 residues. Per germline, CDR1 MNHEY and CDR2 SVGAGI. The CDR3 loop is CASSYGGENTEAFF. The CDR3 DNA reads as TGTGCCAGCAGTTACGGGGGCGAGAACACTGAAGCTTTCTTT.

This clonotype has a count of ten or more. CDR3 region: CASSSRTDAYEQYF. The CDR3, as DNA: TGTGCCAGCAGCTCCAGGACGGATGCCTACGAGCAGTACTTC. The chain carries TRBV5-5 and TRBJ2-7; D is unclear. Germline CDR1 is SGHKS and CDR2 is YYEKEE (reference sequence). The CDR3 sequence is 14 residues long. Trimming took off 3 bases at V and 2 bases at J, with 12 bases between the two ends. Variable domain in full (rest from reference TRBV5-5 and TRBJ2-7): DAGVTQSPTHLIKTRGQQVTLRCSPISGHKSVSWYQQVLGQGPQFIFQYYEKEERGRGNFPDRFSARQFPNYSSELNVNALLLGDSALYLCASSSRTDAYEQYFGPGTRLTVT.

This clonotype has ten or more counts. The V gene is TRBV6-2 or TRBV6-3, the J gene TRBJ2-2, with 8 nucleotides matching TRBD2. Germline CDR1 is MNHEY and CDR2 is SVGEGT. Trimming at V came to 3 bases and at J to 4 bases, leaving 4 bases not matched to a gene. The CDR3 consists of 15 residues. The CDR3 DNA reads TGTGCCAGCAGTTATTCAGCGGGAGCCACCGGGGAGCTGTTTTTT. Protein product: CASSYSAGATGELFF.

This clonotype was seen a few times. This chain uses TRBV6-1 with TRBJ1-2, with a possible D match to TRBD1 (6 bases). Germline lookup yields CDR1 MNHNS and CDR2 SASEGT. Trimming pared 6 bases from V and 5 bases from J, leaving 13 bases between. The CDR3 sequence is 13 residues long. CDR3 coding DNA: TGTGCCAGCAGACCGGACAGTGCTTATGGCTACACCTTC. Translated: CASRPDSAYGYTF.

This clonotype has more than one count but fewer than ten. The rearrangement links TRBV7-3 to TRBJ1-1; D is possibly TRBD1 (5 bases). This CDR3 is built from 13 residues. V was shortened by 5 bases and J by 1 base, with 8 bases between the two germline ends. From germline, CDR1 is SGHTA and CDR2 FQGTGA. This CDR3 is CASSPGANTEAFF. The CDR3 DNA reads as TGTGCCAGCAGCCCCGGGGCGAACACTGAAGCTTTCTTT.

This clonotype was seen a few times. The gene calls are TRBV29-1 and TRBJ2-1; 9 nucleotides align to TRBD2. V shed 4 bases and J 5 bases; nucleotides not matched to a gene: 12. Germline V lookup: CDR1 SQVTM, CDR2 ANQGSEA. The CDR3 length is 16 residues. CDR3 amino acids: CSVASTSGPVNNEQFF. The CDR3 DNA sequence: TGCAGCGTTGCCTCGACTAGCGGACCTGTCAACAATGAGCAGTTCTTC.

The chain uses TRBV20-1 and TRBJ2-1, with a weak D call TRBD2 (5 bases). The CDR3 length is 12 residues. Germline-derived CDR1 and CDR2 are DFQATT and SNEGSKA (reference sequence). The germline V and J ends were trimmed by 1 base and 9 bases, with 10 bases remaining between them. The CDR3 spells CSARVRGFEQFF. CDR3 DNA: TGCAGTGCTAGAGTCCGCGGGTTTGAGCAGTTCTTC.

The V and J genes are TRBV28 and TRBJ2-7, with 10 bases aligning to TRBD1. V dropped 8 bases and J dropped 6; count of bases not matched to a gene: 10. CDR3 length: 14 amino acids. Looked up from germline, CDR1 is MDHEN and CDR2 is SYDVKM. CDR3 coding DNA: TGTGCCAGCCTGGACCGGGACAGGGGAGTCGAGCAGTACTTC. It translates to CASLDRDRGVEQYF.

The V call is TRBV5-1, the J call TRBJ2-3; 8 bases map to TRBD2. After removal of 0 bases from V and 4 bases from J, the junction contained 4 bases not matched to a gene. The CDR3 sequence is 15 residues long. Germline V lookup: CDR1 SGHRS, CDR2 YFSETQ. CDR3 DNA sequence: TGCGCCAGCAGCTTGGGACTAGCGTTGGCAGATACGCAGTATTTT. It translates to CASSLGLALADTQYF.

The chain is built from TRBV29-1 and TRBJ1-4; TRBD1 matches 11 bases. V dropped 6 bases and J dropped 7; count of bases not matched to a gene: 1. The CDR3 covers 12 residues. CDR1 SQVTM and CDR2 ANQGSEA come from the germline V gene. CDR3 loop: CSVGQGVEKLFF. The CDR3 DNA reads as TGCAGCGTGGGACAGGGGGTTGAAAAACTGTTTTTT. The variable domain in full, completed from reference TRBV29-1 and TRBJ1-4, reads SAVISQKPSRDICQRGTSLTIQCQVDSQVTMMFWYRQQPGQSLTLIATANQGSEATYESGFVIDKFPISRPNLTFSTLTVSNMSPEDSSIYLCSVGQGVEKLFFGSGTQLSVL.